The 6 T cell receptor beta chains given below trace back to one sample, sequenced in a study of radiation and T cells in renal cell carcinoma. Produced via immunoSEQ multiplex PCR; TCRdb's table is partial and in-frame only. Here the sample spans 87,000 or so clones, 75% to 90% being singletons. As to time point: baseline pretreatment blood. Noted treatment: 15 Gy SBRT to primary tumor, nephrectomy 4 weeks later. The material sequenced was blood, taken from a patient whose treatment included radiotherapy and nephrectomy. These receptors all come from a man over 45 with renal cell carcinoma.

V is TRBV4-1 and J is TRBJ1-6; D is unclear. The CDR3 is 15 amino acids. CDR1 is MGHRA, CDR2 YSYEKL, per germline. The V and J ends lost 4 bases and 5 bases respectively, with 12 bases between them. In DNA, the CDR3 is TGCGCCAGCAGCCCCATGACAACCCATAATTCACCCCTCCACTTT. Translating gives CASSPMTTHNSPLHF.

DNA for the CDR3: TGTGCCAGCAGCGAGAATGAGGACAGGGGGCTTTACGAGCAGTACTTC. Amino acid sequence: CASSENEDRGLYEQYF. The chain joins TRBV28 to TRBJ2-7, with TRBD1 identical over 11 bases. V shed 6 bases and J 4 bases; nucleotides not matched to a gene: 11. Germline V CDR1 and CDR2: MDHEN, SYDVKM. The CDR3 contains 16 residues.

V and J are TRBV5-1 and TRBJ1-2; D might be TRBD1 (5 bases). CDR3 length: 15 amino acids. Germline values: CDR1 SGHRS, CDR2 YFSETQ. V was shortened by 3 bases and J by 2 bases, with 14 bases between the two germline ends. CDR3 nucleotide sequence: TGCGCCAGCAGCTCAGGGTCCGGTGTAAACTATGGCTACACCTTC. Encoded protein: CASSSGSGVNYGYTF. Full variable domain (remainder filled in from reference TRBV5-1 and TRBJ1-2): KAGVTQTPRYLIKTRGQQVTLSCSPISGHRSVSWYQQTPGQGLQFLFEYFSETQRNKGNFPGRFSGRQFSNSRSEMNVSTLELGDSALYLCASSSGSGVNYGYTFGSGTRLTVV.

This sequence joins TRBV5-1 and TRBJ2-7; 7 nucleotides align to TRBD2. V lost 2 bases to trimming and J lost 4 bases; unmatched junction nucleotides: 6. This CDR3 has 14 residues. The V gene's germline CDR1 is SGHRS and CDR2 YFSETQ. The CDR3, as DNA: TGCGCCAGCAGCTTTGCGGGAGTGTCATACGAGCAGTACTTC. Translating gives CASSFAGVSYEQYF.

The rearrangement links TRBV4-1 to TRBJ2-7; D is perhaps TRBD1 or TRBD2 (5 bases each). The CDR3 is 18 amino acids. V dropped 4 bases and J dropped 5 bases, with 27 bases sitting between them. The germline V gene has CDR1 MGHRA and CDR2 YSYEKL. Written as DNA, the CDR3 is TGCGCCAGCAGCCTCGAGCCTTCCCGGGGCGCAAGGCGTGACGAGCAGTACTTC. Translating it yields CASSLEPSRGARRDEQYF.

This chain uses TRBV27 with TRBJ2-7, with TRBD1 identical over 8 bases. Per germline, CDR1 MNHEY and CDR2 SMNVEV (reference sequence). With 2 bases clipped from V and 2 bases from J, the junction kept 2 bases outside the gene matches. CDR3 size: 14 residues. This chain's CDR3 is CASSLGTGAYEQYF. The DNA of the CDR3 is TGTGCCAGCAGTTTAGGGACAGGAGCCTACGAGCAGTACTTC.